These 22 T cell receptor beta chains share one sample of origin, sequenced in a study of T cell responses to AZD1222 COVID-19 vaccine. This table comes from immunoSEQ multiplex PCR, and its TCRdb copy is limited to in-frame clones, with some not included. The sample comprises approximately 74,000 clones, more than 80% of which are singletons, and more than 2% rests with the top ten. Sequencing used peripheral blood, obtained on day 0 of AZD1222 vaccination. These TCRs come from an adult in good health.

The chain links TRBV12-3 or TRBV12-4 to TRBJ1-3; D unresolved. The CDR3 is 13 amino acids. V was shortened by 4 bases and J by 4 bases, with 8 bases between the two germline ends. CDR3 amino acids: CASSSSTGNTIYF. The CDR3 bases are TGTGCCAGCAGTTCCTCGACAGGAAACACCATATATTTT.

The chain employs TRBV14 and TRBJ1-3, with a weak D call TRBD1 (5 bases). This CDR3 spans 15 amino acids. Germline values: CDR1 SGHDN, CDR2 FVKESK. V lost 1 base to trimming and J lost 0 bases, with 7 bases between them. The CDR3 here is CASSQGQYSGNTIYF. The CDR3 coding sequence is TGTGCCAGCAGCCAAGGACAGTACTCTGGAAACACCATATATTTT.

The chain couples TRBV4-1 to TRBJ1-5, with D uncertain. The CDR3 covers 15 residues. V was clipped by 0 bases and J by 6 bases, with 12 bases between them. CDR1 and CDR2 from the germline V gene are MGHRA and YSYEKL. CDR3 coding DNA: TGCGCCAGCAGCCAAGATCAAGGCTTTCGTCAGCCCCAGCATTTT. Its translation is CASSQDQGFRQPQHF.

J is TRBJ1-4 and V is TRBV30, with a possible D match to TRBD1 (6 bases). V gave up 0 bases and J gave up 7 bases, with 9 bases separating them. Germline V CDR1 and CDR2: GTSNPN, SVGIG (reference sequence). The CDR3 runs to 13 residues. The CDR3 DNA reads as TGTGCCTGGAGTGTCGGCAGGGGTGAAAAACTGTTTTTT. Residues: CAWSVGRGEKLFF.

This chain connects TRBV29-1 to TRBJ2-3; D is unresolved. CDR1 is SQVTM and CDR2 is ANQGSEA in the germline V gene. CDR3 length: 13 amino acids. The V end lost 1 base, the J end lost 6 bases, and 11 bases lay between the germline ends. CDR3 sequence reads: CSVEGPVSDTQYF. CDR3 nucleotides: TGCAGCGTTGAAGGCCCCGTCTCGGATACGCAGTATTTT.

This clone was detected only a few times. The rearrangement links TRBV30 to TRBJ1-6; unclear D gene. Trimming stripped 8 bases from V and 5 bases from J, with 10 bases between. The CDR3 loop spans 12 amino acids. From germline, CDR1 is GTSNPN and CDR2 SVGIG (reference sequence). The CDR3 spells CALKGHNSPLHF. CDR3 nucleotides: TGTGCCCTAAAAGGGCATAATTCACCCCTCCACTTT. Together with reference TRBV30 and TRBJ1-6, the CDR3 gives the full variable domain: SQTIHQWPATLVQPVGSPLSLECTVEGTSNPNLYWYRQAAGRGLQLLFYSVGIGQISSEVPQNLSASRPQDRQFILSSKKLLLSDSGFYLCALKGHNSPLHFGNGTRLTVT.

The CDR3 is CASSQQSVVTSNEQFF. The CDR3 nucleotides are TGTGCCAGCAGCCAGCAGTCGGTTGTTACCAGCAATGAGCAGTTCTTC. This rearrangement joins TRBV4-2 to TRBJ2-1; D gene uncertain. V was pared by 3 bases and J by 6 bases, with 18 bases between. The CDR3 contains 16 residues. Looked up from germline, CDR1 is LGHNA and CDR2 is YNFKEQ.

The CDR3 spells CASRGDNYGYTF. CDR3 DNA sequence: TGTGCCAGCAGGGGTGATAACTATGGCTACACCTTC. V and J are TRBV6-5 and TRBJ1-2; D gene unclear. The germline V gene has CDR1 MNHEY and CDR2 SVGAGI. The ends were cut back, 6 bases at V and 1 base at J, with 6 bases in the middle. The CDR3 is 12 residues long.

This rearrangement joins TRBV9 to TRBJ2-3; 7 bases align to TRBD2. Germline CDR1 SGDLS, CDR2 YYNGEE. V lost 3 bases, J lost 0 bases, and 13 bases stayed unmatched. This CDR3 contains 18 residues. CDR3 coding DNA: TGTGCCAGCAGCGCGAGAACGGGCGGGGGAGTTAGCACAGATACGCAGTATTTT. Protein: CASSARTGGGVSTDTQYF.

The rearrangement uses TRBV6-2 or TRBV6-3 and TRBJ2-1; 9 positions agree with TRBD2. The CDR3 length is 14 residues. Trimming cost V 5 bases and J 8 bases; bases outside gene matches: 7. The germline CDR1 and CDR2 sequences are MNHEY and SVGEGT. The CDR3 coding sequence is TGTGCCAGCAGTGACTGGACTAGCGAGGATGAGCAGTTCTTC. Its protein is CASSDWTSEDEQFF.

This clone occurred once. This chain links TRBV3-1 (or the pseudogene TRBV3-2) with TRBJ1-5; 8 nucleotides align to TRBD1. Germline lookup yields CDR1 LGHDT and CDR2 YNNKEL (reference sequence). J lost 2 bases, V lost 3 bases, and 3 bases had no gene match. The CDR3 runs 15 residues. The CDR3 DNA sequence: TGTGCCAGCAGCCACTCGGACAGGGGCAATCAGCCCCAGCATTTT. Translated: CASSHSDRGNQPQHF.

In its sample, this clone was seen a few times. The chain has TRBV29-1 and TRBJ1-1; D gene uncertain. Germline CDR1 and CDR2: SQVTM and ANQGSEA. With 6 bases removed from V and 11 bases from J, the gap between germline ends came to 13 bases. The CDR3 length is 10 residues. In DNA, the CDR3 is TGCAGCGTAAAGAATCCGTGGGCTTTCTTT. Translated: CSVKNPWAFF.

This chain joins TRBV7-8 and TRBJ1-4, with 9 bases that match TRBD1. The V gene end was trimmed by 2 bases and the J gene end by 7 bases; junction bases not matched to a gene: 5. CDR1 and CDR2 (germline): SGHVS, FQNEAQ. This CDR3 spans 15 amino acids. The CDR3 DNA sequence: TGTGCCAGCAGCTTACCGACAGGGGGTGCTGAAAAACTGTTTTTT. Its protein product is CASSLPTGGAEKLFF.

This chain uses TRBV19 with TRBJ2-7; a weak D match, TRBD2 (5 bases). This CDR3 comprises 13 residues. V shed 6 bases and J shed 6 bases, with 15 bases lying between them. Germline loops: CDR1 LNHDA, CDR2 SQIVND (reference sequence). The CDR3 bases are TGTGCCAGTAGGGAGGCGCAGGACGTCGAGCAGTACTTC. This gives the protein CASREAQDVEQYF.

V is TRBV7-9 and J is TRBJ2-1, with a weak D call TRBD2 (6 bases). Between the trimmed V and J ends, which lost 3 bases and 9 bases, there was a span of 15 bases. Germline values: CDR1 SEHNR, CDR2 FQNEAQ (reference sequence). The CDR3 covers 14 residues. CDR3 sequence reads: CASSFGGSTGEQFF. In DNA form, the CDR3 reads TGTGCCAGCAGCTTTGGGGGGTCTACGGGTGAGCAGTTCTTC.

The V and J genes are TRBV5-1 and TRBJ2-7; TRBD1 matches 9 bases. This CDR3 contains 14 residues. Germline V CDR1 and CDR2: SGHRS, YFSETQ. V gave up 0 bases and J gave up 7 bases; unmatched junction bases: 5. CDR3 nucleotides: TGCGCCAGCAGCTTGGAACAGGGGGCTTTGGAGCAGTACTTC. This gives the protein CASSLEQGALEQYF.

J is TRBJ1-1 and V is TRBV24-1, with TRBD1 identical over 7 bases. This CDR3 region has 13 residues. Germline V gene data show CDR1 as KGHDR and CDR2 as SFDVKD. V was clipped by 9 bases and J by 5 bases; unmatched bases: 8. The CDR3 reads CATSRGIRTEAFF. CDR3 nucleotide sequence: TGTGCCACCTCCAGGGGGATAAGGACTGAAGCTTTCTTT.

The genes are TRBV11-2 and TRBJ1-1; D not certain. Germline V gene data show CDR1 as SGHAT and CDR2 as FQNNGV. The CDR3 loop spans 14 amino acids. V lost 0 bases to trimming and J lost 1 base, with 6 bases between them. CDR3 sequence reads: CASSLDRWNTEAFF. The DNA for the CDR3 is TGTGCCAGCAGCTTAGATAGATGGAACACTGAAGCTTTCTTT.

The CDR3 here is CASSMNQVLYGYTF. DNA for the CDR3: TGCGCCAGCAGCATGAACCAGGTCCTCTATGGCTACACCTTC. This chain connects TRBV4-3 to TRBJ1-2; the D is unclear. V gave up 5 bases and J gave up 4 bases, with 14 bases separating them. Germline loops: CDR1 LGHNA, CDR2 YSLEER. The CDR3 contains 14 residues.

This clone has a handful of counts. The rearrangement uses TRBV28 and TRBJ1-5; maybe TRBD1 (5 bases). The CDR3 runs to 13 residues. Trimming took off 9 bases at V and 4 bases at J, with 13 bases between the two ends. Germline V gene data show CDR1 as MDHEN and CDR2 as SYDVKM. CDR3 in amino acids: CASLRQSNQPQHF. The CDR3 coding sequence is TGTGCCAGTCTGAGACAGAGTAATCAGCCCCAGCATTTT.

Only a few counts were recorded for this clone. V gene TRBV27 combines with J gene TRBJ1-6; 8 bases line up with TRBD1. CDR1 is MNHEY and CDR2 is SMNVEV in the germline V gene (reference sequence). V gave up 5 bases and J gave up 6 bases; unmatched junction bases: 15. This CDR3 region has 18 residues. The CDR3 DNA follows: TGTGCCAGCAGTCTAAATCCGGGACAGGCCTACGTTAATTCACCCCTCCACTTT. This sequence encodes CASSLNPGQAYVNSPLHF.

The rearrangement uses TRBV28 and TRBJ2-1, with 15 bases aligning to TRBD2. V lost 5 bases to trimming and J lost 10 bases; unmatched junction nucleotides: 6. There are 15 residues in the CDR3. Germline V lookup: CDR1 MDHEN, CDR2 SYDVKM. The CDR3 sequence is CASSLGLAGGEEQFF. CDR3 bases: TGTGCCAGCAGTCTCGGACTAGCGGGAGGGGAGGAGCAGTTCTTC.